These 3 T cell receptor beta chains came from one sample sequenced in a study of blood T cells in healthy people across ages. The second PCR ran roughly 6 to 11 cycles with a sample-barcoded 5' primer and J-beta primers. TCRdb fed the 5' RACE reads into MiXCR, producing one record per CDR3 protein. The repertoire holds fewer than 2,000,000 distinct CDR3 sequences, 30% to 35% seen once, with 11% in the top ten. The source material was blood. These receptors were taken from a woman in her 30s in good health.

The chain recombines TRBV2 with TRBJ1-5; 9 nucleotides align to TRBD1. There are 15 residues in the CDR3. The germline V gene encodes CDR1 SNHLY and CDR2 FYNNEI. V shed 4 bases and J 6 bases; nucleotides not matched to a gene: 7. Here the CDR3 DNA reads TGTGCCAGCAGTGGGGGGACAGGGTACGGTCAGCCCCAGCATTTT. Translated, it gives CASSGGTGYGQPQHF.

The rearrangement links TRBV20-1 to TRBJ2-3, with a possible D match to TRBD2 (6 bases). The germline V and J ends were trimmed by 5 bases and 6 bases, with 18 bases remaining between them. Germline assignment: CDR1 DFQATT and CDR2 SNEGSKA (reference sequence). This CDR3 is 14 amino acids long. CDR3 coding DNA: TGCAGTGCTCCTCCGGATATGCGGGGCGATACGCAGTATTTT. Translation gives CSAPPDMRGDTQYF.

In this sample, this clonotype turned up a few times. V and J are TRBV20-1 and TRBJ2-3; a possible D gene is TRBD2 (5 bases). CDR1 is DFQATT, CDR2 SNEGSKA, per germline (reference sequence). The CDR3 covers 15 residues. V shed 5 bases and J shed 8 bases, with 23 bases lying between them. The CDR3, as DNA: TGCAGTGCTTCCCCGTTGGCGGGCGGGTCTGTTACGCAGTATTTT. Translating it yields CSASPLAGGSVTQYF.